The clone carrying this T cell receptor (beta chain) was seen just once. As yet, its antigen is unknown. This CDR3 has 15 residues. CDR1 is SEHNR, CDR2 FQNEAQ, per germline (reference sequence). V shed 3 bases and J shed 0 bases, with 8 bases lying between them. The entry originates in a study of graft-versus-host responses after intestinal transplantation. Study-wide background: Each patient got anti-thymocyte globulin induction, then tacrolimus and steroids for approximately three years.

Method: immunoSEQ multiplex PCR; TCRdb's copy keeps in-frame clones and lacks some. The sample has around 96,000 clones, about 93% seen once. Study findings and constraints: The recipient marrow held GvH clones, and some of them showed up first in ileum or blood. There was an association between peak levels of circulating GvH clones and early post-transplant HvG declines.

Material: unstimulated CD4+ T cells sorted from spleen or lymph node cells, obtained before intestinal transplant. This clonotype originated in a human donor who received an intestinal transplant. The chain links TRBV7-9 to TRBJ2-2; D gene ambiguous. CDR3 in amino acids: CASSFSLSNTGELFF. As DNA, the CDR3 is TGTGCCAGCAGCTTTAGCCTTTCGAACACCGGGGAGCTGTTTTTT.